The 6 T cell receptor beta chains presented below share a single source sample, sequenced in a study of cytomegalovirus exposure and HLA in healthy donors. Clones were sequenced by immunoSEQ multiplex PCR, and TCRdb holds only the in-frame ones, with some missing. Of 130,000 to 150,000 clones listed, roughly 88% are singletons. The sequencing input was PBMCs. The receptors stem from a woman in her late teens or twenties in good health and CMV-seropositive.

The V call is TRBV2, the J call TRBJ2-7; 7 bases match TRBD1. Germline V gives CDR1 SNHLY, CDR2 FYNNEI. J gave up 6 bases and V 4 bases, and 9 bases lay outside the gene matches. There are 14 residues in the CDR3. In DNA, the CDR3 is TGTGCCAGCAGTGTAGACAGGGAGATAGCCGAGCAGTACTTC. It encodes CASSVDREIAEQYF.

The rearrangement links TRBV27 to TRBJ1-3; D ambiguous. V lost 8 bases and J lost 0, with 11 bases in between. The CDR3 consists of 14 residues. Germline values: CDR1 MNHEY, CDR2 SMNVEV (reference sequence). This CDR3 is CASRSGNSGNTIYF. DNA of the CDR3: TGTGCCAGCCGATCAGGCAACTCTGGAAACACCATATATTTT.

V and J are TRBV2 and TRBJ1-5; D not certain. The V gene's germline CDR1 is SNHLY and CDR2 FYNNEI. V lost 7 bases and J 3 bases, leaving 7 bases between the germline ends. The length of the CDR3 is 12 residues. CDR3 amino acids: CASTVFNQPQHF. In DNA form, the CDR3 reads TGTGCCAGCACGGTTTTCAATCAGCCCCAGCATTTT.

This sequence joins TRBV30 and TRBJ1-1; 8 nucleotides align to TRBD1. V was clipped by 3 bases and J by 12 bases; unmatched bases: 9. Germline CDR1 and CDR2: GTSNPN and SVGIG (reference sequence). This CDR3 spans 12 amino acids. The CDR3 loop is CAWSRPTGAPFF. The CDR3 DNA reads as TGTGCCTGGAGCCGGCCGACAGGGGCGCCTTTCTTT.

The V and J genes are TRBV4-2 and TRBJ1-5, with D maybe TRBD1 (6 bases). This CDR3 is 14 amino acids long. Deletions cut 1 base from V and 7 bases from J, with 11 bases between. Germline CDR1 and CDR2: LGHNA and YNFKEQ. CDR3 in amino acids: CASSQGQADQPQHF. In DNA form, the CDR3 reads TGTGCCAGCAGCCAAGGACAGGCCGACCAGCCCCAGCATTTT.

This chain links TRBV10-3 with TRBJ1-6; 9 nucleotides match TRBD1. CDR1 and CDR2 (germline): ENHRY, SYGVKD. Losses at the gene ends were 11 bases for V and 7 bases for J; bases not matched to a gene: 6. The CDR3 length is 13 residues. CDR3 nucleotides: TGTGCCGGGAACAGGGGGCTAAATTCACCCCTCCACTTT. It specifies CAGNRGLNSPLHF.